This entry is about one T cell receptor (beta chain). Its target antigen remains unknown. No per-base quality is available; no much larger clone lies one base away. The CDR3 contains 13 residues, cysteine and phenylalanine counted. CDR3 DNA only is kept here, 39 bases in frame from base 1. Taken from the germline V gene, the CDR1 and CDR2 loops are SNHLY and FYNNEI. V is cut back by 6 bases and J by 2 bases, with 4 bases in the junction unmatched. This specimen belongs to a study of control samples from healthy donors and cancer patients (TCRdb year 2020). The library relied on the immunoSEQ multiplex PCR assay. The source is immuneACCESS, and TCRdb retained only in-frame sequences with V and J called. Part of the clones is not carried over; for the studies checked, unresolved V genes explain less than half of this, and the remainder is unexplained. The sample data list 60,000 to 75,000 clones, and roughly nine tenths of these were observed just once. The ten largest make up 5% to 7% of the sample.

The clonotype comes from a man aged 55 to 70 with colorectal cancer. The sample taken for sequencing was PBMCs. This receptor chain uses TRBV2 and TRBJ2-7; 7 bases in the junction line up with TRBD1. The CDR3 protein is CASRATGAYEQYF. The nucleotide sequence reads TGTGCCAGCAGGGCCACAGGGGCCTACGAGCAGTACTTC.